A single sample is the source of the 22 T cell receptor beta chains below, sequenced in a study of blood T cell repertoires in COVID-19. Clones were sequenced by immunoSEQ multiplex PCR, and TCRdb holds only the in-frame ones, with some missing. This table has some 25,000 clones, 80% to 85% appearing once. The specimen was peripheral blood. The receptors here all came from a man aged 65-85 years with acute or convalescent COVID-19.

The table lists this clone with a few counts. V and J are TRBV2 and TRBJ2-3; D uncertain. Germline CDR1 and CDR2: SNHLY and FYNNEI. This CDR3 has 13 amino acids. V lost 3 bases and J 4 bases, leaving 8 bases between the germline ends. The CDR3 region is CASSDQAPDTQYF. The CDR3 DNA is TGTGCCAGCAGTGATCAAGCTCCAGATACGCAGTATTTT.

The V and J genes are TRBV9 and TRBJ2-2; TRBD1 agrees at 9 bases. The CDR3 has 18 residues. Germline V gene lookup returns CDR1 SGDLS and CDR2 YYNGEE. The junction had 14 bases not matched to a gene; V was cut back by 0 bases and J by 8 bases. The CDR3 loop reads CASSVAFLGQGPGGELFF. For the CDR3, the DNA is TGTGCCAGCAGCGTAGCCTTTTTGGGACAGGGCCCCGGTGGGGAGCTGTTTTTT.

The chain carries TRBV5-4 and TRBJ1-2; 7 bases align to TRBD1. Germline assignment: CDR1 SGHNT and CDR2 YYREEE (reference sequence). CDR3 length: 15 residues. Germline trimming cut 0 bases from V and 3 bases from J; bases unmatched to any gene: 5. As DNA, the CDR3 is TGTGCCAGCAGCTTGGCATTCAGGGGGGACTATGGCTACACCTTC. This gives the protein CASSLAFRGDYGYTF.

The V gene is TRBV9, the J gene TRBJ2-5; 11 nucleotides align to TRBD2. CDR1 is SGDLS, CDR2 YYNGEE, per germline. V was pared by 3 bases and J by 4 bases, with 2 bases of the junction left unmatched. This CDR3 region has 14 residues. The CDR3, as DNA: TGTGCCAGCAGCGCCACTAGCGGGAGAGAGACCCAGTACTTC. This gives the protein CASSATSGRETQYF.

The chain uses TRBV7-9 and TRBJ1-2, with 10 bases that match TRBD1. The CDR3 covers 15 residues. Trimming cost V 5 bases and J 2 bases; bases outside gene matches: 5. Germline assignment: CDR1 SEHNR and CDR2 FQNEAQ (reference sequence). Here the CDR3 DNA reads TGTGCCAGCAGCCCGGGACAGGGGCTAAACTATGGCTACACCTTC. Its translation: CASSPGQGLNYGYTF.

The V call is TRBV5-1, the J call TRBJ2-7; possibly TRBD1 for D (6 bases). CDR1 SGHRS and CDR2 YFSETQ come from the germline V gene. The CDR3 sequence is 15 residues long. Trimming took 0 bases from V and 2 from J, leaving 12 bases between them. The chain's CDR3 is CASSLEGHRPYEQYF. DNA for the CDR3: TGCGCCAGCAGCTTGGAGGGACATAGGCCCTACGAGCAGTACTTC.

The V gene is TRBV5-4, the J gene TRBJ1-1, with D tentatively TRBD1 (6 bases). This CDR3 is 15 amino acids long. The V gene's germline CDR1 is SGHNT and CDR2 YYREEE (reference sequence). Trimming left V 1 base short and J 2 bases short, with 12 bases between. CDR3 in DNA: TGTGCCAGCAGCTTGAATGGGGGCTCAAACACTGAAGCTTTCTTT. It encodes CASSLNGGSNTEAFF.

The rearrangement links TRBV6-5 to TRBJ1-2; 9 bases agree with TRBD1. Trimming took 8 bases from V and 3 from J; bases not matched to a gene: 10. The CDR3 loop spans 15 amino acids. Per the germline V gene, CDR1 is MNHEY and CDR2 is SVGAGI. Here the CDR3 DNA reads TGTGCCAGCCATCCCGGGACAGGGTTTGACTATGGCTACACCTTC. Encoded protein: CASHPGTGFDYGYTF.

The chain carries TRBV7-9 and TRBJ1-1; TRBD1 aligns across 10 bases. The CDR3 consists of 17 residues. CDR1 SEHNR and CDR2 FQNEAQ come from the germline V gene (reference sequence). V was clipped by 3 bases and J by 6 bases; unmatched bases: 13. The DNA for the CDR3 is TGTGCCAGCAGCTTCACCGACAGGGGGCCCTCGGAGGCTGAAGCTTTCTTT. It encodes CASSFTDRGPSEAEAFF.

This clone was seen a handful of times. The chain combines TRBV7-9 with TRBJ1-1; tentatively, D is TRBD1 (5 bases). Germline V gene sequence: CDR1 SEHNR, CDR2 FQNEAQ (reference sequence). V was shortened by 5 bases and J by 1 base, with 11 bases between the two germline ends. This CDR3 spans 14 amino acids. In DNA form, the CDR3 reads TGTGCCAGCAGCCATCTGGGGCCGAACACTGAAGCTTTCTTT. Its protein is CASSHLGPNTEAFF. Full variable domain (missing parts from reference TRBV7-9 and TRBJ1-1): DTGVSQNPRHKITKRGQNVTFRCDPISEHNRLYWYRQTLGQGPEFLTYFQNEAQLEKSRLLSDRFSAERPKGSFSTLEIQRTEQGDSAMYLCASSHLGPNTEAFFGQGTRLTVV.

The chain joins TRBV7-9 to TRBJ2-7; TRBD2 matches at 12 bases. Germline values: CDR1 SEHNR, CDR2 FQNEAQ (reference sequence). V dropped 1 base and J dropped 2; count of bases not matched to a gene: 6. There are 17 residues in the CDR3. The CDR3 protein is CASSLGLAGVNAYEQYF. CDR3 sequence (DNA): TGTGCCAGCAGCTTAGGACTAGCGGGAGTTAACGCCTACGAGCAGTACTTC. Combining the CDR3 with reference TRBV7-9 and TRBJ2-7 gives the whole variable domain DTGVSQNPRHKITKRGQNVTFRCDPISEHNRLYWYRQTLGQGPEFLTYFQNEAQLEKSRLLSDRFSAERPKGSFSTLEIQRTEQGDSAMYLCASSLGLAGVNAYEQYFGPGTRLTVT.

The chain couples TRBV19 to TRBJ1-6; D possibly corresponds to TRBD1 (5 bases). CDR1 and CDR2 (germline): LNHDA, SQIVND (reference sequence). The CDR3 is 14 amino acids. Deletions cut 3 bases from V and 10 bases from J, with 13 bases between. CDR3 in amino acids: CASSISGRESPLHF. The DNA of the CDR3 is TGTGCCAGTAGTATCTCTGGCAGGGAATCACCCCTCCACTTT. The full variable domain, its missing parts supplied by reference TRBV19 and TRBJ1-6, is DGGITQSPKYLFRKEGQNVTLSCEQNLNHDAMYWYRQDPGQGLRLIYYSQIVNDFQKGDIAEGYSVSREKKESFPLTVTSAQKNPTAFYLCASSISGRESPLHFGNGTRLTVT.

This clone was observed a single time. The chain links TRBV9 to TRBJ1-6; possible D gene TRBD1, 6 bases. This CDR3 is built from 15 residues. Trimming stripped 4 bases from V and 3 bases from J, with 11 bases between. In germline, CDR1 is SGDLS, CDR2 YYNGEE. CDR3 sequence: CASSPQDSYNSPLHF. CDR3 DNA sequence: TGTGCCAGCAGCCCTCAGGACAGCTATAATTCACCCCTCCACTTT.

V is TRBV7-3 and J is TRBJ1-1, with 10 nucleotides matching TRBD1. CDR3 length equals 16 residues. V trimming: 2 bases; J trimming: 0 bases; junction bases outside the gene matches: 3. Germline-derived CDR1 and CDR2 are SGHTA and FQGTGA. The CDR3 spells CASSLDRGRMNTEAFF. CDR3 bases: TGTGCCAGCAGCTTAGACAGGGGGCGAATGAACACTGAAGCTTTCTTT.

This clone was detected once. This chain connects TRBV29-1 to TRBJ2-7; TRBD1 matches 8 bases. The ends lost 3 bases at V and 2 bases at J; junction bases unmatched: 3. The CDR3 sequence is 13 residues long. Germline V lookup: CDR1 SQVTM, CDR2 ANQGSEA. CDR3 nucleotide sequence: TGCAGCGTTGATGGGACAGGAACCTACGAGCAGTACTTC. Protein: CSVDGTGTYEQYF.

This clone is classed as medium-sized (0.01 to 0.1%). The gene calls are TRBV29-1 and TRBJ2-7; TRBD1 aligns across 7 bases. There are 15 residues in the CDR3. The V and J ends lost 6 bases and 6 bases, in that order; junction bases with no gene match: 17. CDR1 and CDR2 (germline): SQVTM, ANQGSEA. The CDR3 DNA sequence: TGCAGCGTCCCTACGTCTCCCACAGGGGTAGGCGAGCAGTACTTC. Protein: CSVPTSPTGVGEQYF.

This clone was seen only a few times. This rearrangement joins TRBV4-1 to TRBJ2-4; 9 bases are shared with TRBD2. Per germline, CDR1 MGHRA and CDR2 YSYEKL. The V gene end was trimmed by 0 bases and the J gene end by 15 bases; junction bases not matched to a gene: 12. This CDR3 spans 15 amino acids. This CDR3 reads CASSQDPLAGWGRYF. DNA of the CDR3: TGCGCCAGCAGCCAAGATCCACTAGCGGGCTGGGGGCGGTACTTC.

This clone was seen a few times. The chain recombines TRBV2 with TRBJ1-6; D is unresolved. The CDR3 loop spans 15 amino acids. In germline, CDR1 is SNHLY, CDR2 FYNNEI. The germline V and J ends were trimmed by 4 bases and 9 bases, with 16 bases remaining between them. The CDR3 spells CASSAETSPTSPLHF. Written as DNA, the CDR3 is TGTGCCAGCAGTGCCGAGACATCACCTACTTCACCCCTCCACTTT.

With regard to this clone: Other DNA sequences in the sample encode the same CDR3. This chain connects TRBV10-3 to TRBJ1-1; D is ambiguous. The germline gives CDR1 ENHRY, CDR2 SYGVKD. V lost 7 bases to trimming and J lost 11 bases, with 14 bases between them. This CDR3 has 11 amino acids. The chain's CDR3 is CAITRGGEAFF. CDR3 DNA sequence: TGTGCCATCACTCGCGGCGGTGAGGCTTTCTTT.

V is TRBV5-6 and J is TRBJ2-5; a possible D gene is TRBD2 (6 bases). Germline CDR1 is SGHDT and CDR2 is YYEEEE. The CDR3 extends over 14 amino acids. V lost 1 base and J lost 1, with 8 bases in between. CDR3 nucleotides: TGTGCCAGCAGCTTGAGAGCGGGCCAAGAGACCCAGTACTTC. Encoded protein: CASSLRAGQETQYF.

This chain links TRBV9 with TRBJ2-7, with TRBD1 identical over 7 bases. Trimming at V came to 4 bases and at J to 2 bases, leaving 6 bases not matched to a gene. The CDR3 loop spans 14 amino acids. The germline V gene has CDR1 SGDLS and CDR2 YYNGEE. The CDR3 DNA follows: TGTGCCAGCAGCCCTTCGGGACAGACCTACGAGCAGTACTTC. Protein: CASSPSGQTYEQYF.

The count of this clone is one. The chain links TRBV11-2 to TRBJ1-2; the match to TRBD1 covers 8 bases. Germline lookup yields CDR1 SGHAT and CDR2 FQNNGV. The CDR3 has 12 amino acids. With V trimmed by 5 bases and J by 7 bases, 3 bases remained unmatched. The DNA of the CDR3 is TGTGCCAGCAGCGCAGGGGGCGGTGGCTACACCTTC. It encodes CASSAGGGGYTF.